A selection of T cell receptor beta chains follows, all from one sample in a study of T cell responses to AZD1222 COVID-19 vaccine. Using immunoSEQ multiplex PCR, the repertoire was profiled, and TCRdb retains in-frame clones only, with some absent. The table shows about 270,000 clones, with about 94% occurring only once. The material was peripheral blood, obtained 28 days after the second AZD1222 dose. These receptors came from an adult who received the AZD1222 COVID-19 vaccine. Each CDR3 is given with its conserved first and last residue. D genes are given only for firm matches. Expanded clones get a size class; other rows say once, few or many, or leave the size out.

J: TRBJ1-2
size: -
V: TRBV7-3
D: -
DNA: TGTGCCAGCAGCTTAAGTGGCAGTAACTACACCTTC
CDR3: CASSLSGSNYTF

J: TRBJ1-2
size: -
V: TRBV6-5
D: -
DNA: TGTGCCAGCAGTCAGGACAGCGTTTATGGCTACACCTTC
CDR3: CASSQDSVYGYTF

J: TRBJ1-1
size: -
V: TRBV9
D: -
DNA: TGTGCCAGCAGCGTAGAGCTAAACACTGAAGCTTTCTTT
CDR3: CASSVELNTEAFF

J: TRBJ1-1
size: once
V: TRBV19
D: -
DNA: TGTGCCAGTAGTAAAAATCGGATGGTGAACACTGAAGCTTTCTTT
CDR3: CASSKNRMVNTEAFF

J: TRBJ2-7
size: -
V: TRBV5-1
D: TRBD1
DNA: TGCGCCAGCAGCCCTGGACAGGGTGCCTACGAGCAGTACTTC
CDR3: CASSPGQGAYEQYF

J: TRBJ1-2
size: few
V: TRBV19
D: -
DNA: TGTGCCAGTTCGGCCTCGGGCTCCTATGGCTACACCTTC
CDR3: CASSASGSYGYTF

J: TRBJ2-2
size: -
V: TRBV5-4
D: -
DNA: TGTGCCAGCAGCTTGGCCCACCGGGACACAAACACCGGGGAGCTGTTTTTT
CDR3: CASSLAHRDTNTGELFF

J: TRBJ1-1
size: -
V: TRBV5-4
D: -
DNA: TGTGCCAGCAGCTTCCCAGGGGCCACTGAAGCTTTCTTT
CDR3: CASSFPGATEAFF

J: TRBJ2-1
size: -
V: TRBV6-2/TRBV6-3
D: -
DNA: TGTGCCAGCAGTTGGGGGCCGGGGGTAAATGAGCAGTTCTTC
CDR3: CASSWGPGVNEQFF

J: TRBJ1-2
size: -
V: TRBV28
D: -
DNA: TGTGCCAGCAGTTTATCCCTGAATGGCGCCTATGGCTACACCTTC
CDR3: CASSLSLNGAYGYTF

J: TRBJ1-5
size: -
V: TRBV10-3
D: -
DNA: TGTGCCATCGGGGGGAACAACAATCAGCCCCAGCATTTT
CDR3: CAIGGNNNQPQHF

J: TRBJ2-3
size: -
V: TRBV5-5
D: TRBD1
DNA: TGTGCCAGCAGCTACAGGGGCCCTAGCACAGATACGCAGTATTTT
CDR3: CASSYRGPSTDTQYF

J: TRBJ2-7
size: -
V: TRBV19
D: -
DNA: TGTGCCAGTAGTATAGATGTCCCCTCCTACGAGCAGTACTTC
CDR3: CASSIDVPSYEQYF

J: TRBJ1-1
size: -
V: TRBV6-5
D: TRBD1
DNA: TGTGCCAGCGAACGGGAGGGGGCAGGGACTGAAGCTTTCTTT
CDR3: CASEREGAGTEAFF

J: TRBJ1-2
size: -
V: TRBV12-3/TRBV12-4
D: -
DNA: TGTGCCAGCGGACCCAGCTATGGCTACACCTTC
CDR3: CASGPSYGYTF

J: TRBJ2-7
size: -
V: TRBV14
D: TRBD1
DNA: TGTGCCAGCAGCCCGCCGGGACACCAGACAGGGGAGCAGTACTTC
CDR3: CASSPPGHQTGEQYF

J: TRBJ1-2
size: -
V: TRBV7-8
D: -
DNA: TGTGCCAGCAGCTTACAGCTAACCTACTTAAGTTATGGCTACACCTTC
CDR3: CASSLQLTYLSYGYTF

J: TRBJ2-7
size: -
V: TRBV13
D: -
DNA: TGTGCCAGCAGCTTAGGTGCCAGGTACTACGAGCAGTACTTC
CDR3: CASSLGARYYEQYF

J: TRBJ2-3
size: once
V: TRBV24-1
D: TRBD2
DNA: TGTGCCACCAGTGACCCGGGACTAGCGGCAAGCACAGATACGCAGTATTTT
CDR3: CATSDPGLAASTDTQYF

J: TRBJ2-7
size: -
V: TRBV18
D: TRBD2
DNA: TGTGCCAGCTCACCACAACTAGCGGGAGACGAGCAGTACTTC
CDR3: CASSPQLAGDEQYF

J: TRBJ1-2
size: -
V: TRBV18
D: -
DNA: TGTGCCAGCTCACCTCGTGCGGCAGGGCCATCCTATGGCTACACCTTC
CDR3: CASSPRAAGPSYGYTF

J: TRBJ1-1
size: -
V: TRBV7-2
D: -
DNA: TGTGCCAGCAGCTCGCAAAGGGGAGCCACTGAAGCTTTCTTT
CDR3: CASSSQRGATEAFF

J: TRBJ2-3
size: -
V: TRBV15
D: TRBD2
DNA: TGTGCCACCAGCAGAGATCCCCTAGCGGGGGAAGGCGATACGCAGTATTTT
CDR3: CATSRDPLAGEGDTQYF

J: TRBJ1-2
size: -
V: TRBV19
D: -
DNA: TGTGCCAGTAGTACGACCGACAGGCTGGGGGGCTACACCTTC
CDR3: CASSTTDRLGGYTF

J: TRBJ1-1
size: -
V: TRBV19
D: TRBD1
DNA: TGTGCCAGTAGTTCCGGGACAGGGGGCTGGAACACTGAAGCTTTCTTT
CDR3: CASSSGTGGWNTEAFF

J: TRBJ1-6
size: few
V: TRBV3-1/TRBV3-2
D: -
DNA: TGTGCCAGCAGCCAAGCTGGAGGGGGAAATAATTCACCCCTCCACTTT
CDR3: CASSQAGGGNNSPLHF

J: TRBJ2-3
size: -
V: TRBV7-2
D: -
DNA: TGTGCCAGCAGCCAAGAACGGGCGCAGTATTTT
CDR3: CASSQERAQYF

J: TRBJ2-1
size: -
V: TRBV4-1
D: TRBD2
DNA: TGCGCCAGCAGCGCACGGGGACTAGCCGTAGATGAGCAGTTCTTC
CDR3: CASSARGLAVDEQFF

J: TRBJ2-2
size: -
V: TRBV30
D: TRBD1
DNA: TGTGCCTGTACCGGGACAGACTTTACCGGGGAGCTGTTTTTT
CDR3: CACTGTDFTGELFF

J: TRBJ2-5
size: -
V: TRBV28
D: -
DNA: TGTGCCAGCACCTCATTAATGGGGGGCGGAGAGACCCAGTACTTC
CDR3: CASTSLMGGGETQYF

J: TRBJ2-1
size: -
V: TRBV7-8
D: -
DNA: TGTGCCAGCAGCCCAGTACCCCGTGAGCAGTTCTTC
CDR3: CASSPVPREQFF

J: TRBJ2-7
size: -
V: TRBV15
D: -
DNA: TGTGCCGTTTGGGATAACGTGCGAAACGAGCAGTACTTC
CDR3: CAVWDNVRNEQYF

J: TRBJ2-7
size: -
V: TRBV12-3/TRBV12-4
D: TRBD1
DNA: TGTGCCAGCAGACTGGGACAGCTTGGGGAGCAGTACTTC
CDR3: CASRLGQLGEQYF

J: TRBJ2-3
size: -
V: TRBV27
D: -
DNA: TGTGCCAGCAGTACTGGACGGATTGTAGATACGCAGTATTTT
CDR3: CASSTGRIVDTQYF

J: TRBJ2-1
size: once
V: TRBV5-1
D: -
DNA: TGCGCCAGCAGCTTGACGGGAGATTCCTACAATGAGCAGTTCTTC
CDR3: CASSLTGDSYNEQFF

J: TRBJ2-3
size: -
V: TRBV28
D: -
DNA: TGTGCCAGCAGTTCCCGGACGAGGGGGGGATTCAGGGATACGCAGTATTTT
CDR3: CASSSRTRGGFRDTQYF

J: TRBJ1-5
size: -
V: TRBV7-2
D: -
DNA: TGTGCCAGCAGCTTAGTGCTGGTCGGGCCCCAGCATTTT
CDR3: CASSLVLVGPQHF

J: TRBJ2-2
size: -
V: TRBV9
D: -
DNA: TGTGCCAGCAGCGTATCACGGGAGTTGGCCGGGGAGCTGTTTTTT
CDR3: CASSVSRELAGELFF

J: TRBJ2-3
size: -
V: TRBV16
D: TRBD1
DNA: TGTGCCAGCAGCCTTGCCGGGACAGGGCGCACAGATACGCAGTATTTT
CDR3: CASSLAGTGRTDTQYF

J: TRBJ2-1
size: once
V: TRBV12-3/TRBV12-4
D: TRBD1
DNA: TGTGCCAGCATCACAGGGGGCTACAATGAGCAGTTCTTC
CDR3: CASITGGYNEQFF